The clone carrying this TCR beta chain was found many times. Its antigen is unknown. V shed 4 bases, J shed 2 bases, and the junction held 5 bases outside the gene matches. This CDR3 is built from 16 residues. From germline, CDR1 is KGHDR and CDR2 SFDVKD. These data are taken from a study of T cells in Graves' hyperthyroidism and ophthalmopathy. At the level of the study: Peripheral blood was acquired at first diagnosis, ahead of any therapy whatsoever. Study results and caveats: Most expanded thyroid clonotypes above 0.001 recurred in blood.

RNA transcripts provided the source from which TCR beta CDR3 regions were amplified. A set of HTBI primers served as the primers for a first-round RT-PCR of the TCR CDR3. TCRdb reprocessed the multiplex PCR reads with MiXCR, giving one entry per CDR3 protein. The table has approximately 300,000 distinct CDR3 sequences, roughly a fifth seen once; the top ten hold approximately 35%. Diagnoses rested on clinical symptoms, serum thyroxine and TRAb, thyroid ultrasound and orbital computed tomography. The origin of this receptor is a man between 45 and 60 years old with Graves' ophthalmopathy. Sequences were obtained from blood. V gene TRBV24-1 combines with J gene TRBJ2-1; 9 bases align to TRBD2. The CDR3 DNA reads TGTGCCACCAGTGACCCGACTAGCGGTCCCTACAATGAGCAGTTCTTC. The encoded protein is CATSDPTSGPYNEQFF.